These 27 T cell receptor beta chains were all obtained from the same sample, sequenced in a study of long-term antiretroviral therapy in people with HIV. Survey-level resolution applied to immunoSEQ assay v3.0. Measured with immunoSEQ multiplex PCR; TCRdb has only the in-frame clones, and not every one. This table has roughly 23,000 clones, 86% appearing once. The source material was unsorted PBMCs, sampled 1.8 years before starting antiretroviral therapy. These receptors all come from a woman aged 25 to 39 with HIV.

The chain has TRBV6-1 and TRBJ2-3; no clear D. CDR3 length: 16 amino acids. In germline, CDR1 is MNHNS, CDR2 SASEGT. Trimming left V 1 base short and J 0 bases short, with 11 bases between. The CDR3 is CASSEETVPSTDTQYF. CDR3 in DNA: TGTGCCAGCAGTGAAGAAACAGTGCCTAGCACAGATACGCAGTATTTT.

The J gene is TRBJ2-2, the V gene TRBV5-1, with 8 nucleotides matching TRBD1. The germline V gene encodes CDR1 SGHRS and CDR2 YFSETQ. The CDR3 runs 16 residues. Losses at the gene ends were 2 bases for V and 4 bases for J; bases not matched to a gene: 7. In DNA, the CDR3 is TGCGCCAGCAGCTTAACGGGCAGGGGGCCCACCGGGGAGCTGTTTTTT. Residues: CASSLTGRGPTGELFF.

DNA of the CDR3: TGTGCCAGCTCACCACCGTTCGGCGGACGAGAGACCCAGTACTTC. This codes for CASSPPFGGRETQYF. This chain connects TRBV18 to TRBJ2-5, with no clear D. The CDR3 extends over 15 amino acids. V was trimmed by 0 bases and J by 4 bases, leaving 12 bases between them. Per the germline V gene, CDR1 is KGHSH and CDR2 is LQKENI.

CDR3 amino acids: CASSIIGGWETQYF. The CDR3 region has the DNA TGTGCCAGTAGTATAATCGGGGGCTGGGAGACCCAGTACTTC. This rearrangement joins TRBV19 to TRBJ2-5; D may correspond to TRBD1 or TRBD2 (6 bases each). V lost 2 bases to trimming and J lost 5 bases, with 12 bases between them. CDR1 and CDR2 from the germline V gene are LNHDA and SQIVND (reference sequence). CDR3 size: 14 residues.

The chain links TRBV6-1 to TRBJ1-1; maybe TRBD1 (6 bases). V dropped 4 bases and J dropped 7 bases, with 22 bases sitting between them. Germline CDR1 reads MNHNS; CDR2 reads SASEGT. CDR3 length: 16 residues. The CDR3 sequence: CASSVWTETSVGEAFF. Written as DNA, the CDR3 is TGTGCCAGCAGTGTTTGGACAGAGACGTCGGTTGGTGAAGCTTTCTTT.

The chain carries TRBV5-4 and TRBJ2-1, with D unresolved. Germline values: CDR1 SGHNT, CDR2 YYREEE (reference sequence). This CDR3 contains 14 residues. V was pared by 0 bases and J by 3 bases, with 7 bases between. CDR3 in DNA: TGTGCCAGCAGCTTGGAAGGCTTCTACAATGAGCAGTTCTTC. Translation: CASSLEGFYNEQFF.

This clone has just one count. This chain uses TRBV27 with TRBJ1-1, with 7 nucleotides matching TRBD1. Unmatched junction bases numbered 6, after V lost 6 bases and J lost 2 bases. This CDR3 has 14 residues. CDR1 MNHEY and CDR2 SMNVEV come from the germline V gene (reference sequence). The CDR3, as DNA: TGTGCCAGCAGAATGGGACAGAAAAACACTGAAGCTTTCTTT. Its protein is CASRMGQKNTEAFF.

The J gene is TRBJ1-2, the V gene TRBV4-1; D call uncertain. Trimming shortened V by 0 bases and J by 3 bases, and 14 bases separated the two germline ends. Germline values: CDR1 MGHRA, CDR2 YSYEKL. The CDR3 covers 16 residues. CDR3 nucleotides: TGCGCCAGCAGCCAAGATGGTGGAGGGAAGGACTATGGCTACACCTTC. This gives the protein CASSQDGGGKDYGYTF.

This chain joins TRBV2 and TRBJ1-1, with D unclear. The CDR3 consists of 15 residues. The germline gives CDR1 SNHLY, CDR2 FYNNEI. Trimming removed 3 bases at V and 10 bases at J, with 21 bases between. This CDR3 reads CASSDDGSRGGVAFF. The CDR3 DNA follows: TGTGCCAGCAGTGATGACGGCAGCCGGGGTGGGGTAGCTTTCTTT.

With respect to this clone: The CDR3 end shows no conserved phenylalanine or tryptophan, and so a read error is likely. The V gene is TRBV28, the J gene TRBJ1-5, with D possibly matching TRBD1 (6 bases). CDR3 size: 14 residues. V dropped 2 bases and J dropped 6 bases, with 11 bases sitting between them. Germline V gene lookup returns CDR1 MDHEN and CDR2 SYDVKM. DNA of the CDR3: TGTGCCAGCAGTTTAATTCAGGGGCTTCAGCCCCAGCATCTT. It translates to CASSLIQGLQPQHL.

J is TRBJ2-2 and V is TRBV10-3; D gene unclear. V shed 10 bases and J shed 0 bases, with 12 bases lying between them. CDR1 and CDR2 from the germline V gene are ENHRY and SYGVKD. The CDR3 contains 14 residues. The CDR3 protein is CATNRASNTGELFF. The CDR3 DNA is TGTGCCACCAACAGAGCTTCGAACACCGGGGAGCTGTTTTTT.

The V gene is TRBV7-2, the J gene TRBJ2-1, with a possible D match to TRBD2 (5 bases). The ends were cut back, 4 bases at V and 0 bases at J, with 10 bases in the middle. Germline CDR1 and CDR2: SGHTA and FQGNSA. The CDR3 consists of 15 residues. CDR3 coding DNA: TGTGCCAGCAGCTCAGTAGACTACTCCTACAATGAGCAGTTCTTC. Amino acids: CASSSVDYSYNEQFF.

This clone was seen a handful of times. The rearrangement links TRBV7-6 to TRBJ1-2, with TRBD1 matching over 7 bases. CDR1 is SGHVS and CDR2 is FNYEAQ in the germline V gene. V gave up 5 bases and J gave up 8 bases; unmatched junction bases: 14. The CDR3 has 15 amino acids. The chain's CDR3 is CASSTATGSLSGYTF. The CDR3 nucleotides are TGTGCCAGCAGCACCGCGACAGGGAGTCTGTCCGGCTACACCTTC.

A single count supports this clone. The rearrangement joins TRBV19 to TRBJ1-1; TRBD1 matches at 8 bases. Per germline, CDR1 LNHDA and CDR2 SQIVND (reference sequence). This CDR3 has 13 residues. V was clipped by 7 bases and J by 5 bases; unmatched bases: 6. The CDR3 loop reads CASIRGQATEAFF. The CDR3 coding sequence is TGTGCCAGTATTAGGGGACAGGCGACTGAAGCTTTCTTT.

The chain is built from TRBV27 and TRBJ2-1; possibly TRBD1 for D (6 bases). CDR3 length equals 12 residues. From germline, CDR1 is MNHEY and CDR2 SMNVEV (reference sequence). Trimming took 5 bases from V and 10 from J, leaving 12 bases between them. The CDR3 nucleotides read TGTGCCAGCAGTCAACAGGGCTTGGAGCAGTTCTTC. The encoded protein is CASSQQGLEQFF.

The rearrangement joins TRBV9 to TRBJ2-7; D is unclear. The germline V gene has CDR1 SGDLS and CDR2 YYNGEE. The CDR3 has 14 amino acids. The V gene lost 0 bases and the J gene lost 0 bases, with 7 bases spanning the gap. CDR3 in DNA: TGTGCCAGCAGCGTAGCTGACCGCTCCTACGAGCAGTACTTC. Its translation is CASSVADRSYEQYF.

The CDR3 reads CASSFNAAPMNTEAFF. The CDR3 DNA reads as TGCGCCAGCAGCTTTAACGCCGCCCCCATGAACACTGAAGCTTTCTTT. The J gene is TRBJ1-1, the V gene TRBV5-1; D unclear. The CDR3 has 16 residues. V was shortened by 2 bases and J by 0 bases, with 14 bases between the two germline ends. Germline CDR1 reads SGHRS; CDR2 reads YFSETQ.

By frequency in the sample, this clone is medium-sized. The chain links TRBV6-5 to TRBJ1-6; 9 nucleotides align to TRBD1. The CDR3 covers 14 residues. The V and J ends lost 4 bases and 7 bases, in that order; junction bases with no gene match: 2. Germline assignment: CDR1 MNHEY and CDR2 SVGAGI. Written as DNA, the CDR3 is TGTGCCAGCAGTTTCGGACAGGGGAATTCACCCCTCCACTTT. Its protein is CASSFGQGNSPLHF.

The rearrangement joins TRBV20-1 to TRBJ1-2; the D is unclear. The CDR3 has 11 amino acids. CDR1 and CDR2 (germline): DFQATT, SNEGSKA (reference sequence). The V end was cut by 1 base, the J end by 8 bases, with 8 bases between. The CDR3 sequence is CSARVPGGYTF. Written as DNA, the CDR3 is TGCAGTGCTAGAGTTCCAGGCGGCTACACCTTC.

The CDR3 DNA is TGTGCCAGCAGCGTAGGTGGTAGGAATGAGCAGTTCTTC. This encodes CASSVGGRNEQFF. The chain joins TRBV9 to TRBJ2-1; unclear D gene. This CDR3 is built from 13 residues. Trimming left V 0 bases short and J 7 bases short, with 8 bases between. Germline V gene sequence: CDR1 SGDLS, CDR2 YYNGEE.

CDR3 DNA: TGTGCCAGCAGCTTAGCCCCGACAGGGGGGGATCAGCCCCAGCATTTT. Protein sequence: CASSLAPTGGDQPQHF. The chain has TRBV7-2 and TRBJ1-5, with 9 bases lining up with TRBD1. The CDR3 has 16 residues. V lost 0 bases, J lost 5 bases, and 5 bases stayed unmatched. In germline, CDR1 is SGHTA, CDR2 FQGNSA.

This rearrangement joins TRBV15 to TRBJ1-1, with 7 bases lining up with TRBD1. The CDR3 spans 11 residues. V lost 3 bases, J lost 8 bases, and 0 bases stayed unmatched. Germline lookup yields CDR1 LNHNV and CDR2 YYDKDF (reference sequence). CDR3 nucleotide sequence: TGTGCCACCAGCAGGGACAGGGAAGCTTTCTTT. Protein product: CATSRDREAFF.

J is TRBJ2-1 and V is TRBV7-6; D ambiguous. V was shortened by 4 bases and J by 6 bases, with 16 bases between the two germline ends. Germline assignment: CDR1 SGHVS and CDR2 FNYEAQ. The CDR3 covers 15 residues. The CDR3, as DNA: TGTGCCAGCAGCTCGGACGCCCCATCTTCCAATGAGCAGTTCTTC. Translated: CASSSDAPSSNEQFF.

The rearrangement uses TRBV7-9 and TRBJ1-5; 7 bases line up with TRBD1. With 8 bases clipped from V and 8 bases from J, the junction kept 6 bases outside the gene matches. Germline CDR1 and CDR2: SEHNR and FQNEAQ (reference sequence). The CDR3 has 12 amino acids. The DNA of the CDR3 is TGTGCCAGCGGGACAGAGATCGAGCCCCAGCATTTT. Amino acid sequence: CASGTEIEPQHF.

The chain carries TRBV5-1 and TRBJ1-1, with D hard to call. This CDR3 contains 14 residues. V was shortened by 0 bases and J by 1 base, with 7 bases between the two germline ends. The germline gives CDR1 SGHRS, CDR2 YFSETQ. CDR3 DNA sequence: TGCGCCAGCAGCTTGGACGCCAAGAACACTGAAGCTTTCTTT. Protein product: CASSLDAKNTEAFF. Looking up the rest from reference TRBV5-1 and TRBJ1-1 gives the full variable domain: KAGVTQTPRYLIKTRGQQVTLSCSPISGHRSVSWYQQTPGQGLQFLFEYFSETQRNKGNFPGRFSGRQFSNSRSEMNVSTLELGDSALYLCASSLDAKNTEAFFGQGTRLTVV.

The V call is TRBV5-1, the J call TRBJ2-1; D might be TRBD1 or TRBD2, each matching 6 bases. In germline, CDR1 is SGHRS, CDR2 YFSETQ. V was cut by 5 bases and J by 5 bases, with 17 bases left in between. The CDR3 length is 15 residues. CDR3 nucleotide sequence: TGCGCCAGCAGTTGGGGGGCGAGCCTCAACAATGAGCAGTTCTTC. Translation: CASSWGASLNNEQFF.

The chain combines TRBV6-5 with TRBJ1-1, with a tentative D call TRBD1 (6 bases). Trimming removed 5 bases at V and 6 bases at J, with 7 bases between. Germline V gives CDR1 MNHEY, CDR2 SVGAGI. The CDR3 is made up of 11 amino acids. CDR3 nucleotide sequence: TGTGCCAGCAGTCAGGGGCCTGAAGCTTTCTTT. This gives the protein CASSQGPEAFF.